Presented here are 10 T cell receptor beta chains from one specimen sequenced in a study of blood T cell repertoires in COVID-19. The method was immunoSEQ multiplex PCR; TCRdb's version includes in-frame clones alone and lacks a portion of them. The sample has approximately 80,000 clones; under 85% are singletons. The specimen sequenced was peripheral blood. The receptor source for this set is a human donor in a cohort sampled during active COVID-19.

In DNA, the CDR3 is TGTGCCAGCAGTTACCCTTCCCCGAGACAGGGGGCGCGGGAGACCCAGTACTTC. It specifies CASSYPSPRQGARETQYF. This rearrangement joins TRBV6-2 or TRBV6-3 to TRBJ2-5; 10 bases map to TRBD1. Germline assignment: CDR1 MNHEY and CDR2 SVGEGT. The CDR3 has 18 amino acids. After removal of 2 bases from V and 5 bases from J, the junction contained 14 bases not matched to a gene.

The chain has TRBV19 and TRBJ1-2; perhaps TRBD1 as D (6 bases). Deletions cut 7 bases from V and 5 bases from J, with 11 bases between. CDR3 size: 12 residues. Germline CDR1 is LNHDA and CDR2 is SQIVND (reference sequence). The CDR3 loop reads CASTPDRYGYTF. The CDR3 bases are TGTGCCAGTACTCCGGACAGATATGGCTACACCTTC.

The gene calls are TRBV11-2 and TRBJ2-5; D possibly corresponds to TRBD1 (5 bases). V gave up 2 bases and J gave up 4 bases, with 14 bases separating them. CDR1 and CDR2 from the germline V gene are SGHAT and FQNNGV. There are 15 residues in the CDR3. The CDR3, as DNA: TGTGCCAGCAGCTTAAAATGGGGCTTCGTAGAGACCCAGTACTTC. Translating gives CASSLKWGFVETQYF.

This chain links TRBV7-2 with TRBJ2-5; TRBD1 matches 7 bases. Germline trimming cut 4 bases from V and 5 bases from J; bases unmatched to any gene: 7. Germline V CDR1 and CDR2: SGHTA, FQGNSA. The CDR3 loop spans 14 amino acids. The CDR3 spells CASSSGQALETQYF. CDR3 nucleotides: TGTGCCAGCAGCTCCGGACAGGCGCTCGAGACCCAGTACTTC.

The CDR3 DNA reads TGTGCCAGCAGCTTACAGGGGGCTGGTACTGAAGCTTTCTTT. Its protein is CASSLQGAGTEAFF. This sequence joins TRBV13 and TRBJ1-1; 8 nucleotides line up with TRBD1. The CDR3 has 14 residues. V was pared by 2 bases and J by 5 bases, with 4 bases of the junction left unmatched. Germline V gene data show CDR1 as PRHDT and CDR2 as FYEKMQ (reference sequence).

This clone showed up just a few times. The chain joins TRBV7-2 to TRBJ1-5; D may be TRBD1 (5 bases). This CDR3 comprises 16 residues. V lost 1 base and J 6 bases, leaving 16 bases between the germline ends. Germline lookup yields CDR1 SGHTA and CDR2 FQGNSA. This CDR3 reads CASSLESRQGGQPQHF. The CDR3 bases are TGTGCCAGCAGCTTAGAATCCCGCCAGGGCGGTCAGCCCCAGCATTTT.

The chain employs TRBV9 and TRBJ2-7, with TRBD1 matching 8 bases. The CDR3 is 16 residues long. Germline V gives CDR1 SGDLS, CDR2 YYNGEE. J gave up 5 bases and V 2 bases, and 12 bases lay outside the gene matches. The CDR3 spells CASSVGIGQGNDEQYF. The CDR3 DNA reads as TGTGCCAGCAGCGTCGGTATAGGACAGGGCAACGACGAGCAGTACTTC.

The chain combines TRBV5-6 with TRBJ2-7; the D is unclear. The CDR3 spans 11 residues. Germline values: CDR1 SGHDT, CDR2 YYEEEE. V dropped 4 bases and J dropped 4 bases, with 6 bases sitting between them. This CDR3 is CASSLNYEQYF. CDR3 in DNA: TGTGCCAGCAGCCTTAATTACGAGCAGTACTTC. Complete variable domain (other parts from reference TRBV5-6 and TRBJ2-7): DAGVTQSPTHLIKTRGQQVTLRCSPKSGHDTVSWYQQALGQGPQFIFQYYEEEERQRGNFPDRFSGHQFPNYSSELNVNALLLGDSALYLCASSLNYEQYFGPGTRLTVT.

V is TRBV21-1 and J is TRBJ2-5; the table's D call of TRBD2 was not tested on the DNA. TRBV21-1 is recorded as a pseudogene. The CDR3 contains 20 residues. The CDR3 DNA sequence: TGTGCCAGCAGCAAAGAGGTTGGAAGGCTAGCGGGGGCCATACAAGAGACCCAGTACTTC. Translating it yields CASSKEVGRLAGAIQETQYF.

The genes are TRBV5-1 and TRBJ2-1; 8 bases map to TRBD1. From germline, CDR1 is SGHRS and CDR2 YFSETQ. This CDR3 is built from 15 residues. The V segment lost 7 bases and the J segment 4 bases; nucleotides outside the gene matches: 10. For the CDR3, the DNA is TGCGCCAGCCACGAACCGGGACAGGCATACAATGAGCAGTTCTTC. Translated, it gives CASHEPGQAYNEQFF.